This entry describes one T cell receptor beta chain. As yet, its antigen is unknown. Repertoires were generated with immunoSEQ multiplex PCR, while TCRdb's copy carries only in-frame clones and drops some. The data show approximately 2,000,000 clones, approximately 90% seen once. CDR1 and CDR2 from the germline V gene are MGHRA and YSYEKL. Trimming stripped 4 bases from V and 3 bases from J, with 16 bases between. This CDR3 contains 15 residues. The data originate from a study of shared clonotypes between healthy human individuals. Study-level information: The cohort had a couple of women and three men, ages 18 to 49. Three CD4 naive, three CD4 memory, two CD8 naive and one CD8 memory plate were used per donor.

Study results and caveats: Clonotypes which were not shared had lower generation probabilities than clonotypes that all four donors shared. Depth was large, yet rarefaction showed that sorted-subset sequencing was incomplete.

This sequence was found in a man between 18 and 35 years old in good health. Some clones in this sample may be carry-over from other donors' samples. The chain has TRBV4-1 and TRBJ2-7, with D possibly called TRBD1 or TRBD2 (5 bases each). Sequenced sample: naive CD4+ T cells from PBMCs. Described subset: CD45RA+ positively selected. The CDR3: CASSPLGARDYEQYF. In DNA, the CDR3 is TGCGCCAGCAGCCCACTAGGGGCTAGAGACTACGAGCAGTACTTC.